Below, 32 T cell receptor beta chains from the same sample are listed, as sequenced in a study of T cell changes during pregnancy in multiple sclerosis. Measured with immunoSEQ multiplex PCR; TCRdb has only the in-frame clones, and not every one. The sample holds 40,000 to 50,000 clones; 85% to 95% are singletons and the top ten take 5.5% to 8%. This specimen consisted of CD8+ T cells from peripheral blood mononuclear cells, obtained in the third trimester of pregnancy. These receptors were obtained from a female donor with multiple sclerosis, enrolled in a pregnancy study.

This chain connects TRBV11-3 to TRBJ1-1, with D tentatively TRBD1 (6 bases). The ends were cut back, 5 bases at V and 5 bases at J, with 15 bases in the middle. The CDR3 is made up of 14 amino acids. Germline CDR1 is SGHNT and CDR2 is YENEEA. The CDR3: CASSPNGGHTEAFF. The CDR3 coding sequence is TGTGCCAGCAGCCCAAACGGGGGGCATACTGAAGCTTTCTTT.

This chain joins TRBV5-4 and TRBJ2-2; 11 nucleotides line up with TRBD2. Trimming took 2 bases from V and 2 from J; bases not matched to a gene: 5. Germline V gene lookup returns CDR1 SGHNT and CDR2 YYREEE (reference sequence). This CDR3 contains 17 residues. The chain's CDR3 is CASSFLTSGINTGELFF. CDR3 sequence (DNA): TGTGCCAGCAGCTTTCTGACTAGCGGGATTAACACCGGGGAGCTGTTTTTT.

This rearrangement joins TRBV4-1 to TRBJ1-5; TRBD1 matches at 8 bases. Trimming at V came to 5 bases and at J to 5 bases, leaving 8 bases not matched to a gene. The CDR3 is made up of 15 amino acids. From germline, CDR1 is MGHRA and CDR2 YSYEKL. The CDR3 nucleotides are TGCGCCAGCAGCTTAACTGACAGGGGCCATCAGCCCCAGCATTTT. It specifies CASSLTDRGHQPQHF.

The chain links TRBV6-1 to TRBJ2-7; 8 positions agree with TRBD1. This CDR3 has 13 amino acids. V shed 11 bases, J shed 5 bases, and the junction held 11 bases outside the gene matches. Germline V gives CDR1 MNHNS, CDR2 SASEGT. This CDR3 is CAGEGQGVDEQYF. The CDR3, as DNA: TGTGCCGGGGAAGGACAGGGCGTCGACGAGCAGTACTTC.

The chain carries TRBV28 and TRBJ2-1; TRBD1 matches at 10 bases. Per the germline V gene, CDR1 is MDHEN and CDR2 is SYDVKM. Trimming removed 3 bases from V and 8 bases from J; junction bases left unmatched: 7. This CDR3 is 15 amino acids long. CDR3 residues: CASSFGQGGGDEQFF. CDR3 coding DNA: TGTGCCAGCAGTTTCGGACAGGGGGGTGGGGATGAGCAGTTCTTC.

This rearrangement joins TRBV10-3 to TRBJ2-1, with 7 bases fitting TRBD2. V lost 0 bases, J lost 4 bases, and 3 bases stayed unmatched. The CDR3 runs to 15 residues. From germline, CDR1 is ENHRY and CDR2 SYGVKD. In nucleotides, the CDR3 is TGTGCCATCAGTGAGTCTCTGGGGGGGTACAATGAGCAGTTCTTC. This encodes CAISESLGGYNEQFF.

V is TRBV7-7 and J is TRBJ2-3; 9 bases agree with TRBD1. V gave up 5 bases and J gave up 14 bases; unmatched junction bases: 8. There are 12 residues in the CDR3. The germline CDR1 and CDR2 sequences are SSHAT and FNYEAQ (reference sequence). The CDR3 is CASSPGTGRAYF. CDR3 sequence (DNA): TGTGCCAGCAGCCCGGGGACAGGGAGGGCGTATTTT.

The chain joins TRBV28 to TRBJ2-7; a weak D match, TRBD1 (5 bases). V gave up 3 bases and J gave up 3 bases, with 15 bases separating them. The CDR3 loop spans 15 amino acids. Germline V gene data show CDR1 as MDHEN and CDR2 as SYDVKM. As DNA, the CDR3 is TGTGCCAGCAGTTTGCTCAGGGTGTCAGACTACGAGCAGTACTTC. Amino acids: CASSLLRVSDYEQYF.

The V and J genes are TRBV10-1 and TRBJ2-2, with 9 bases aligning to TRBD2. Germline CDR1 is WNHNN and CDR2 is SYGVQD (reference sequence). V lost 3 bases to trimming and J lost 5 bases; unmatched junction nucleotides: 7. The CDR3 sequence is 16 residues long. CDR3 sequence (DNA): TGCGCCAGCAGTGAATTAGCGGGAGTGTTTACCGGGGAGCTGTTTTTT. Translated: CASSELAGVFTGELFF.

The chain couples TRBV6-1 to TRBJ2-2; the D is unclear. This CDR3 contains 13 residues. Trimming removed 7 bases at V and 7 bases at J, with 13 bases between. Germline CDR1 reads MNHNS; CDR2 reads SASEGT. The chain's CDR3 is CASIFGDLGELFF. In DNA form, the CDR3 reads TGTGCCAGCATCTTCGGTGATCTCGGGGAGCTGTTTTTT.

The chain uses TRBV15 and TRBJ1-4; perhaps TRBD1 as D (6 bases). V lost 0 bases and J lost 5, with 13 bases in between. Germline V gene data show CDR1 as LNHNV and CDR2 as YYDKDF (reference sequence). The CDR3 extends over 16 amino acids. The CDR3 loop is CATSREGGKMNEKLFF. The CDR3 DNA follows: TGTGCCACCAGCAGAGAAGGGGGAAAGATGAATGAAAAACTGTTTTTT. Supplemented by reference TRBV15 and TRBJ1-4, the full variable domain reads DAMVIQNPRYQVTQFGKPVTLSCSQTLNHNVMYWYQQKSSQAPKLLFHYYDKDFNNEADTPDNFQSRRPNTSFCFLDIRSPGLGDTAMYLCATSREGGKMNEKLFFGSGTQLSVL.

CDR3 DNA sequence: TGCGCCAGCAGCTTGGACGGCAGGGGGCAAGGCTACACCTTC. Translated: CASSLDGRGQGYTF. This rearrangement joins TRBV5-1 to TRBJ1-2; 8 bases are shared with TRBD1. Per the germline V gene, CDR1 is SGHRS and CDR2 is YFSETQ. This CDR3 contains 14 residues. V trimming: 0 bases; J trimming: 8 bases; junction bases outside the gene matches: 6.

Concerning this clone itself: One end of the junction is discordant with germline, which a read error may explain. The CDR3 region has the DNA TGCGCCAGCAGCCAAGATGAGGGGACAGGAGGATACGAGCAGTACTTC. This gives the protein CASSQDEGTGGYEQYF. This chain links TRBV11-2 with TRBJ2-7, with 8 nucleotides matching TRBD1. Per the germline V gene, CDR1 is SGHAT and CDR2 is FQNNGV. The CDR3 length is 16 residues. The full variable domain, in which reference TRBV11-2 and TRBJ2-7 provide the parts outside the CDR3, is EAGVAQSPRYKIIEKRQSVAFWCNPISGHATLYWYQQILGQGPKLLIQFQNNGVVDDSQLPKDRFSAERLKGVDSTLKIQPAKLEDSAVYLCASSQDEGTGGYEQYFGPGTRLTVT.

The chain uses TRBV7-9 and TRBJ1-2; 9 bases line up with TRBD1. The junction had 16 bases not matched to a gene; V was cut back by 1 base and J by 7 bases. CDR1 and CDR2 from the germline V gene are SEHNR and FQNEAQ (reference sequence). The CDR3 has 18 amino acids. As DNA, the CDR3 is TGTGCCAGCAGCTTAGGGGGCGGCGGGACAGGGCTTGTCGGTGGCTACACCTTC. Its protein is CASSLGGGGTGLVGGYTF.

This chain joins TRBV28 and TRBJ2-3; 10 bases map to TRBD2. V lost 4 bases to trimming and J lost 0 bases; unmatched junction nucleotides: 10. Germline CDR1 reads MDHEN; CDR2 reads SYDVKM. This CDR3 is 18 amino acids long. The CDR3 sequence: CASSSPSGTSDSTDTQYF. CDR3 nucleotide sequence: TGTGCCAGCAGTTCGCCTTCCGGGACTAGCGACAGCACAGATACGCAGTATTTT.

The genes are TRBV28 and TRBJ1-1; tentative D call: TRBD1 (6 bases). CDR3 length equals 16 residues. Trimming left V 2 bases short and J 1 base short, with 14 bases between. Germline-derived CDR1 and CDR2 are MDHEN and SYDVKM. In nucleotides, the CDR3 is TGTGCCAGCAGTTTACAGATCGGACAGAGGAACACTGAAGCTTTCTTT. Translating gives CASSLQIGQRNTEAFF.

This chain uses TRBV2 with TRBJ1-1; D is perhaps TRBD1 (6 bases). Germline assignment: CDR1 SNHLY and CDR2 FYNNEI. The CDR3 totals 12 residues. Trimming took off 3 bases at V and 9 bases at J, with 11 bases between the two ends. The CDR3 nucleotides read TGTGCCAGCAGTGATTTGGGGGGGCAAGCTTTCTTT. Translating gives CASSDLGGQAFF.

V usage is TRBV19 and J usage is TRBJ2-3; tentatively, D is TRBD2 (5 bases). Germline loops: CDR1 LNHDA, CDR2 SQIVND (reference sequence). There are 14 residues in the CDR3. Trimming cost V 3 bases and J 2 bases, with 9 bases left between them. CDR3 DNA sequence: TGTGCCAGTAGTATTAGGACTCCCACAGATACGCAGTATTTT. Encoded protein: CASSIRTPTDTQYF.

This chain connects TRBV7-9 to TRBJ1-1, with D maybe TRBD1 (5 bases). Trimming pared 4 bases from V and 6 bases from J, leaving 12 bases between. The CDR3 sequence is 13 residues long. Germline CDR1 SEHNR, CDR2 FQNEAQ (reference sequence). The CDR3 DNA reads TGTGCCAGCAGCTCGCCGGGGGGTCCTGAAGCTTTCTTT. Amino acids: CASSSPGGPEAFF. Together with reference TRBV7-9 and TRBJ1-1, the CDR3 gives the full variable domain: DTGVSQNPRHKITKRGQNVTFRCDPISEHNRLYWYRQTLGQGPEFLTYFQNEAQLEKSRLLSDRFSAERPKGSFSTLEIQRTEQGDSAMYLCASSSPGGPEAFFGQGTRLTVV.

V gene TRBV7-3 combines with J gene TRBJ2-3; 8 positions agree with TRBD2. This CDR3 spans 15 amino acids. Trimming took 3 bases from V and 7 from J; bases not matched to a gene: 9. CDR1 is SGHTA, CDR2 FQGTGA, per germline. The CDR3 reads CASSFGSGGGNTQYF. The CDR3 DNA reads TGTGCCAGCAGCTTTGGAAGCGGGGGAGGAAATACGCAGTATTTT.

The chain links TRBV27 to TRBJ1-6; D is ambiguous. V lost 1 base and J lost 10, with 11 bases in between. CDR3 length: 14 amino acids. In germline, CDR1 is MNHEY, CDR2 SMNVEV (reference sequence). In nucleotides, the CDR3 is TGTGCCAGCAGTTTATGGCAAGTTGAATCACCCCTCCACTTT. This gives the protein CASSLWQVESPLHF.

This clone occurred once. The chain links TRBV27 to TRBJ2-1, with 11 nucleotides matching TRBD1. Germline trimming cut 5 bases from V and 8 bases from J; bases unmatched to any gene: 5. In germline, CDR1 is MNHEY, CDR2 SMNVEV (reference sequence). This CDR3 is 14 amino acids long. DNA for the CDR3: TGTGCCAGCAGTCTCAGGGGACAGGGGGATGAGCAGTTCTTC. It encodes CASSLRGQGDEQFF.

This clone was detected a few times. This chain uses TRBV6-6 with TRBJ1-5; 7 bases line up with TRBD1. Trimming removed 5 bases from V and 2 bases from J; junction bases left unmatched: 3. The CDR3 consists of 14 residues. Germline assignment: CDR1 MNHNY and CDR2 SVGAGI (reference sequence). CDR3 sequence reads: CASSPGTGNQPQHF. For the CDR3, the DNA is TGTGCCAGCAGTCCGGGGACAGGCAATCAGCCCCAGCATTTT.

This sequence joins TRBV19 and TRBJ2-7; tentative D call: TRBD1 (6 bases). Germline lookup yields CDR1 LNHDA and CDR2 SQIVND (reference sequence). CDR3 length equals 14 residues. Trimming removed 4 bases from V and 4 bases from J, with 14 bases in between. CDR3 coding DNA: TGTGCCAGTAGTAAGACAGGCGGCGTGTACGAGCAGTACTTC. Amino acids: CASSKTGGVYEQYF.

The chain joins TRBV28 to TRBJ2-7, with 11 bases matching TRBD1. The germline gives CDR1 MDHEN, CDR2 SYDVKM. V shed 6 bases, J shed 1 base, and the junction held 2 bases outside the gene matches. There are 14 residues in the CDR3. CDR3 sequence (DNA): TGTGCCAGCAGGGGGACAGGGGGTTCCTACGAGCAGTACTTC. Translating it yields CASRGTGGSYEQYF. Complete variable domain (other parts from reference TRBV28 and TRBJ2-7): DVKVTQSSRYLVKRTGEKVFLECVQDMDHENMFWYRQDPGLGLRLIYFSYDVKMKEKGDIPEGYSVSREKKERFSLILESASTNQTSMYLCASRGTGGSYEQYFGPGTRLTVT.

V usage is TRBV19 and J usage is TRBJ2-1, with TRBD2 matching 9 bases. J lost 2 bases, V lost 3 bases, and 5 bases had no gene match. CDR1 and CDR2 from the germline V gene are LNHDA and SQIVND (reference sequence). The CDR3 consists of 16 residues. CDR3 sequence (DNA): TGTGCCAGTAGTATCGGCGGGAGGGCCCCCTACAATGAGCAGTTCTTC. It is translated as CASSIGGRAPYNEQFF. Filled out from reference TRBV19 and TRBJ2-1, the complete variable domain reads DGGITQSPKYLFRKEGQNVTLSCEQNLNHDAMYWYRQDPGQGLRLIYYSQIVNDFQKGDIAEGYSVSREKKESFPLTVTSAQKNPTAFYLCASSIGGRAPYNEQFFGPGTRLTVL.

The chain has TRBV27 and TRBJ1-2, with TRBD1 as a possible D gene (6 bases). The CDR3 is made up of 14 amino acids. Per germline, CDR1 MNHEY and CDR2 SMNVEV (reference sequence). Trimming took 5 bases from V and 1 from J, leaving 11 bases between them. The CDR3 DNA is TGTGCCAGCAGTGCAAGACAGGATAACTATGGCTACACCTTC. It specifies CASSARQDNYGYTF.

CDR3 loop: CASSPWTGRDYGYTF. DNA for the CDR3: TGCGCCAGCAGCCCGTGGACAGGTCGGGACTATGGCTACACCTTC. The chain links TRBV4-3 to TRBJ1-2; TRBD1 aligns across 7 bases. The germline gives CDR1 LGHNA, CDR2 YSLEER. The CDR3 runs to 15 residues. V trimming: 4 bases; J trimming: 3 bases; junction bases outside the gene matches: 8.

The genes are TRBV27 and TRBJ1-2; TRBD1 matches at 7 bases. V was clipped by 4 bases and J by 7 bases; unmatched bases: 9. The CDR3 length is 14 residues. Germline values: CDR1 MNHEY, CDR2 SMNVEV (reference sequence). CDR3 loop: CASSSRTGQAGYTF. In nucleotides, the CDR3 is TGTGCCAGCAGTTCTCGGACAGGTCAGGCTGGCTACACCTTC.

This chain joins TRBV7-2 and TRBJ1-3; D gene unclear. Trimming removed 5 bases at V and 0 bases at J, with 14 bases between. Germline lookup yields CDR1 SGHTA and CDR2 FQGNSA. The CDR3 extends over 16 amino acids. CDR3 loop: CASSAVSEGSGNTIYF. The CDR3 DNA reads TGTGCCAGCAGCGCAGTGTCCGAGGGCTCTGGAAACACCATATATTTT.

The chain carries TRBV7-9 and TRBJ1-1; the D is unclear. Germline V gene lookup returns CDR1 SEHNR and CDR2 FQNEAQ (reference sequence). This CDR3 spans 14 amino acids. Trimming stripped 4 bases from V and 0 bases from J, with 9 bases between. In DNA form, the CDR3 reads TGTGCCAGCAGCTCCCCCCACATGAACACTGAAGCTTTCTTT. This sequence encodes CASSSPHMNTEAFF.

CDR3 in DNA: TGTGCCAGCTCTCGGCTAGCCACCGGGGAGCTGTTTTTT. It translates to CASSRLATGELFF. V gene TRBV27 combines with J gene TRBJ2-2; tentatively, D is TRBD2 (5 bases). V lost 8 bases and J 4 bases, leaving 11 bases between the germline ends. There are 13 residues in the CDR3. Germline V gene sequence: CDR1 MNHEY, CDR2 SMNVEV (reference sequence).